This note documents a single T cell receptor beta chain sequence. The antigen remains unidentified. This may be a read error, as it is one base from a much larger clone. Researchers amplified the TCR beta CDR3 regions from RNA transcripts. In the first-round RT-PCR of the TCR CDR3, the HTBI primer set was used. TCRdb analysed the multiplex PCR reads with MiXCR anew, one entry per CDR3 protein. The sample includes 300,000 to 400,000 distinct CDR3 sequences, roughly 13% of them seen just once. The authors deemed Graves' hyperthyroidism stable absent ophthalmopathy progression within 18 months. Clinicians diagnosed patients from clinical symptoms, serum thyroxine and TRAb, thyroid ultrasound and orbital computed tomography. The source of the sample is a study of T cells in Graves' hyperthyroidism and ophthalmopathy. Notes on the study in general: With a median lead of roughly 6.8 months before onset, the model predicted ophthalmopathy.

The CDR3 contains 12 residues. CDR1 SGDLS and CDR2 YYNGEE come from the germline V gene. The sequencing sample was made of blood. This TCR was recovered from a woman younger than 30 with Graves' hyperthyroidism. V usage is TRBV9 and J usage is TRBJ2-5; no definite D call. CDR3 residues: CAGSVDVGTQYF. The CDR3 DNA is TGTGCCGGCAGCGTAGATGTGGGAACCCAGTACTTC.